Listed below are T cell receptor beta chains from one sample, sequenced in a study of shared clonotypes between healthy human individuals. The data were produced by immunoSEQ multiplex PCR, yet TCRdb's version contains in-frame clones alone and is incomplete. The sample lists under 200,000 clones, 85% to 95% occurring once. The material sequenced was naive CD4+ T cells sorted from blood. The receptors derive from a woman aged 25-40 years in good health. CDR3s include the opening cysteine and the closing phenylalanine or tryptophan. A D gene is named only where the DNA matches it firmly. Clone size is not always given. Where it is, it says once, few, many or a class for expanded clones.

length	size	D	V	J	DNA	CDR3
13	.	.	TRBV4-2	TRBJ2-7	TGTGCCAGCAGCCTGAGACCCTCCTACGAGCAGTACTTC	CASSLRPSYEQYF
13	.	.	TRBV12-5	TRBJ2-7	TGTGCTAGTGCCTTGGAACGGTCCTACGAGCAGTACTTC	CASALERSYEQYF
14	.	.	TRBV13	TRBJ2-7	TGTGCCAGCAGCTTAGTAGCCCATTCCTACGAGCAGTACTTC	CASSLVAHSYEQYF
17	.	TRBD1	TRBV7-8	TRBJ2-3	TGTGCCAGCAGCTTAGGCCGGGACAGTTCAACGAGGAATACGCAGTATTTT	CASSLGRDSSTRNTQYF
13	few	.	TRBV6-1	TRBJ2-7	TGTGCCAGCAGTCAGATTCACACGGGAGAGCAGTACTTC	CASSQIHTGEQYF
13	.	.	TRBV28	TRBJ1-2	TGTGCCAGCAGCCCTGACTTTTGGTATGGCTACACCTTC	CASSPDFWYGYTF
13	.	.	TRBV29-1	TRBJ1-3	TGCAGCGTTGAATTTCGCTCTGGAAACACCATATATTTT	CSVEFRSGNTIYF
14	.	TRBD1	TRBV27	TRBJ2-7	TGTGCCAGCAGGTCAGGGGGCACCCCGGTCGAGCAGTACTTC	CASRSGGTPVEQYF
14	.	.	TRBV7-9	TRBJ1-2	TGTGCCAGCAGCTCTGGGGCAGGGGTGTATGGCTACACCTTC	CASSSGAGVYGYTF
18	.	.	TRBV12-5	TRBJ1-4	TGTGCTAGTGGTTTGGCCTCCAATAACCCCCGCGCGCGTGAAAAACTGTTTTTT	CASGLASNNPRAREKLFF
14	.	.	TRBV14	TRBJ2-7	TGTGCCAGCAGCCAAGTTGACAGGCCTTACGAGCAGTACTTC	CASSQVDRPYEQYF
16	.	TRBD2	TRBV28	TRBJ2-7	TGTGCCAGCAGTCTACCGACTAGCGGGAGAGGCAACGAGCAGTACTTC	CASSLPTSGRGNEQYF
15	.	TRBD1	TRBV19	TRBJ1-5	TGTGCCAGTAGTATAGGACAGGGGTTCAATCAGCCCCAGCATTTT	CASSIGQGFNQPQHF
15	.	.	TRBV5-4	TRBJ2-2	TGTGCCAGCAGTGAGTCGGCTACGAACACCGGGGAGCTGTTTTTT	CASSESATNTGELFF
16	.	.	TRBV2	TRBJ1-4	TGTGCCAGCAGTGAAGGTTTAGGGCGAGGCGGTGAAAAACTGTTTTTT	CASSEGLGRGGEKLFF
12	.	.	TRBV19	TRBJ2-7	TGTGCCAGTAGCCAGCGGGCTGGCGAGCAGTACTTC	CASSQRAGEQYF
12	once	.	TRBV9	TRBJ1-1	TGTGCCAGCAGCGTGTTGAACACTGAAGCTTTCTTT	CASSVLNTEAFF
16	.	TRBD2	TRBV11-2	TRBJ2-7	TGTGCCAGCAGCGCAGGACTAGCGGGAACCTACGACGAGCAGTACTTC	CASSAGLAGTYDEQYF
12	few	TRBD1	TRBV29-1	TRBJ2-7	TGCAGCGCACAGGGGGTTTCCTACGAGCAGTACTTC	CSAQGVSYEQYF
16	.	.	TRBV27	TRBJ2-1	TGTGCCAGCAGTTCCCCGTTAATCGGACCGTACAATGAGCAGTTCTTC	CASSSPLIGPYNEQFF
15	once	.	TRBV5-6	TRBJ2-7	TGTGCCAGCAGCTTTTCGGGCAGGGCCGGGTACGAGCAGTACTTC	CASSFSGRAGYEQYF
16	.	TRBD1	TRBV11-2	TRBJ2-5	TGTGCCAGCAGCTTAGTTTTTGAGGGGGCCGGAGAGACCCAGTACTTC	CASSLVFEGAGETQYF
14	.	TRBD1	TRBV5-1	TRBJ2-3	TGCGCCAGCAGCAAGGACAGGGTAACAGATACGCAGTATTTT	CASSKDRVTDTQYF
16	.	TRBD1	TRBV6-5	TRBJ2-5	TGTGCCAGCAGTTACTCTATCGGACAGGGCCAAGAGACCCAGTACTTC	CASSYSIGQGQETQYF
15	.	.	TRBV27	TRBJ2-2	TGTGCCAGCAGCCCAGACCGGGAACACGTCCGGGAGCTGTTTTTT	CASSPDREHVRELFF
16	.	TRBD2	TRBV19	TRBJ2-5	TGTGCCTGTAGCGACCTGGGAAGCGGGGTGTTCTACGGGCAGTACTTC	CACSDLGSGVFYGQYF
15	.	TRBD2	TRBV6-1	TRBJ2-5	TGTGCCAGCAGTGAGCTAGCGGGACTGGGGGAGACCCAGTACTTC	CASSELAGLGETQYF
20	.	TRBD2	TRBV7-6	TRBJ2-2	TGTGCCAGCAGCTTAATCCCCAACTTCGGGACTAGAGATAACACCGGGGAGCTGTTTTTT	CASSLIPNFGTRDNTGELFF
12	.	.	TRBV5-6	TRBJ2-7	TGTGCCAGCAGCTTCAGACACTACGAGCAGTACTTC	CASSFRHYEQYF
18	.	.	TRBV19	TRBJ1-5	TGTGCCAGTAGTATGGGCTTGTATTGGGTCTATAGCAATCAGCCCCAGCATTTT	CASSMGLYWVYSNQPQHF
16	.	TRBD1	TRBV5-6	TRBJ2-3	TGTGCCAGCAGCGAAGACAGGGGGCGCGACCCAGATACGCAGTATTTT	CASSEDRGRDPDTQYF
14	.	.	TRBV4-1	TRBJ2-7	TGCGCCAGCAGCCGGGACCCTAGAACCTACGAGCAGTACTTC	CASSRDPRTYEQYF
13	.	.	TRBV5-1	TRBJ1-1	TGCGCCAGCAGCGCCGGACAGAACACTGAAGCTTTCTTT	CASSAGQNTEAFF
14	.	TRBD2	TRBV27	TRBJ2-7	TGTGCCTCAAAAAGGCGGGAGGGGCGCTACGAGCAGTACTTC	CASKRREGRYEQYF
14	.	.	TRBV7-9	TRBJ1-2	TGTGCCAGCAGATCAGAAAGGGGAAACTATGGCTACACCTTC	CASRSERGNYGYTF
15	few	TRBD1	TRBV19	TRBJ1-5	TGTGCCAGTAGTAGCGGGACAGTTAGCAATCAGCCCCAGCATTTT	CASSSGTVSNQPQHF
14	.	TRBD1	TRBV27	TRBJ1-5	TGTGCCAGCAGCACCGACAGGGGGATTCAGCCCCAGCATTTT	CASSTDRGIQPQHF
14	few	.	TRBV28	TRBJ2-7	TGTGCCAGCAGCTCCGGGACCACTCCCTACGAGCAGTACTTC	CASSSGTTPYEQYF
12	.	.	TRBV6-5	TRBJ1-1	TGTGCCACCGCGAAAGGTTGGACAGAAGCTTTCTTT	CATAKGWTEAFF
14	.	TRBD1	TRBV6-6	TRBJ2-2	TGTGCCAGCAGCCGGGGACAGTACACCGGGGAGCTGTTTTTT	CASSRGQYTGELFF
11	few	.	TRBV7-9	TRBJ1-2	TGTGCCAGCAGCTTAGAATGGGGCTACACCTTC	CASSLEWGYTF
13	once	.	TRBV4-2	TRBJ2-5	TGTGCCAGCAGCTTGACAGGGAGGGAGACCCAGTACTTC	CASSLTGRETQYF
16	.	TRBD2	TRBV10-1	TRBJ2-3	TGCGCCAGCAGCCCCCGGGGACTAGCTGGGACAGATACGCAGTATTTT	CASSPRGLAGTDTQYF
16	once	.	TRBV4-1	TRBJ2-5	TGCGCCAGCAGCCAATCTTTCTTGCGGGAAGGTGAGACCCAGTACTTC	CASSQSFLREGETQYF
15	once	.	TRBV4-1	TRBJ2-2	TGCGCCAGCAGCCAAGATAAGCAGAACACCGGGGAGCTGTTTTTT	CASSQDKQNTGELFF
14	once	.	TRBV7-9	TRBJ1-2	TGTGCCAGCAGCTTACATCAGGGACGATATGGCTACACCTTC	CASSLHQGRYGYTF
18	.	.	TRBV27	TRBJ1-1	TGTGCCAGCAGTCAGGATTACCCCGGGAGCAGCATGAACACTGAAGCTTTCTTT	CASSQDYPGSSMNTEAFF
14	.	.	TRBV28	TRBJ2-7	TGTGCCAGCAGTTTGTTCGGGCCCTCCTACGAGCAGTACTTC	CASSLFGPSYEQYF
14	.	.	TRBV9	TRBJ1-2	TGTGCCAGCAGCCCGGGGGGCGCTAACTATGGCTACACCTTC	CASSPGGANYGYTF
17	.	.	TRBV15	TRBJ2-7	TGTGCCACCAGCAGAGATCGTGGCAGCCGGTCCCGCTACGAGCAGTACTTC	CATSRDRGSRSRYEQYF
14	.	TRBD1	TRBV6-1	TRBJ1-4	TGTGCCAGCAGTACCCCGGGACAGAATGAAAAACTGTTTTTT	CASSTPGQNEKLFF
14	.	TRBD1	TRBV6-1	TRBJ1-4	TGTGCCAGCACCTCAGGGGGCCTAATGAAAAAACTGTTTTTT	CASTSGGLMKKLFF
15	.	.	TRBV9	TRBJ1-3	TGTGCCAGCAGCGTCGCAGGAAACTCTGGAAACACCATATATTTT	CASSVAGNSGNTIYF